A single sample is the source of the 27 T cell receptor beta chains below, sequenced in a study of T-cell reconstitution after alpha-beta-depleted transplantation in children. Unique molecular identifiers featured in how the TCRbeta library was prepared. MiXCR, applied by TCRdb to the PCR reads, yields one record per CDR3 protein. The sample lists approximately 350,000 distinct CDR3 sequences; less than 15% were seen once. This specimen was PBMCs, taken from the stem cell graft. The receptors stem from a human donor who donated a stem cell graft to a child with Fanconi anemia.

This clonotype has just a few counts. The rearrangement links TRBV6-5 to TRBJ2-1, with 9 bases lining up with TRBD2. J lost 5 bases, V lost 4 bases, and 3 bases had no gene match. The length of the CDR3 is 14 residues. Germline CDR1 and CDR2: MNHEY and SVGAGI. CDR3 sequence reads: CASSLGTSNNEQFF. DNA for the CDR3: TGTGCCAGCAGTTTGGGGACTAGCAACAATGAGCAGTTCTTC.

This clonotype showed up many times. The chain is built from TRBV5-6 and TRBJ2-7, with a weak D call TRBD1 (6 bases). CDR3 length: 15 residues. Trimming left V 4 bases short and J 2 bases short, with 16 bases between. CDR1 is SGHDT and CDR2 is YYEEEE in the germline V gene. The CDR3 loop is CASSQFRTVTYEQYV. DNA for the CDR3: TGTGCCAGCAGCCAGTTTCGGACAGTGACCTACGAGCAGTACGTC.

Many counts were recorded for this clonotype. This rearrangement joins TRBV29-1 to TRBJ2-2; 11 bases are shared with TRBD1. This CDR3 contains 14 residues. V lost 3 bases to trimming and J lost 4 bases; unmatched junction nucleotides: 1. The germline V gene has CDR1 SQVTM and CDR2 ANQGSEA. CDR3 nucleotides: TGCAGCGTTGAGGGACAGGGGGGCACCGGGGAGCTGTTTTTT. Translated: CSVEGQGGTGELFF.

This clonotype was counted many times. The chain employs TRBV20-1 and TRBJ2-7; 7 bases fit TRBD2. Germline CDR1 and CDR2: DFQATT and SNEGSKA (reference sequence). The junction had 4 bases not matched to a gene; V was cut back by 1 base and J by 4 bases. This CDR3 has 13 residues. The CDR3, as DNA: TGCAGTGCTAGAGGGCCTAGCGGATACGAGCAGTACTTC. This translates into CSARGPSGYEQYF.

This clonotype showed up many times. The chain links TRBV7-9 to TRBJ2-2, with D tentatively TRBD2 (6 bases). CDR1 is SEHNR, CDR2 FQNEAQ, per germline (reference sequence). The CDR3 has 16 amino acids. Trimming took 1 base from V and 1 from J, leaving 10 bases between them. The CDR3 coding sequence is TGTGCCAGCAGCTTAGGTTTAGCGGAGAACACCGGGGAGCTGTTTTTT. This encodes CASSLGLAENTGELFF.

This clonotype was counted many times. The gene calls are TRBV20-1 and TRBJ2-3; D remains ambiguous. V lost 6 bases and J lost 0, with 7 bases in between. The CDR3 runs 12 residues. Germline values: CDR1 DFQATT, CDR2 SNEGSKA (reference sequence). The CDR3 sequence: CSARPSTDTQYF. CDR3 in DNA: TGCAGTGCAAGACCGAGCACAGATACGCAGTATTTT.

The gene calls are TRBV6-2 or TRBV6-3 and TRBJ2-1; tentatively, D is TRBD1 (6 bases). The CDR3 is 13 residues long. Germline V gene lookup returns CDR1 MNHEY and CDR2 SVGEGT. Trimming took off 6 bases at V and 1 base at J, with 7 bases between the two ends. The CDR3 region is CASRQGSYNEQFF. CDR3 sequence (DNA): TGTGCCAGCAGACAGGGATCCTACAATGAGCAGTTCTTC.

This clonotype was observed at least ten times. The CDR3 region has the DNA TGTGCCAGCAGCTCCCGGGACAGGGGGGACTATGGCTACACCTTC. Protein product: CASSSRDRGDYGYTF. This chain joins TRBV11-2 and TRBJ1-2, with TRBD1 matching 11 bases. Germline V gene lookup returns CDR1 SGHAT and CDR2 FQNNGV. The CDR3 sequence is 15 residues long. V shed 4 bases and J 3 bases; nucleotides not matched to a gene: 4.

This clonotype was seen a handful of times. The chain recombines TRBV7-3 with TRBJ1-6; D is uncertain. This CDR3 is built from 14 residues. V was cut by 3 bases and J by 5 bases, with 8 bases left in between. Germline V gene lookup returns CDR1 SGHTA and CDR2 FQGTGA. The CDR3 sequence is CASSFSANNSPLHF. In nucleotides, the CDR3 is TGTGCCAGCAGCTTTTCCGCGAATAATTCACCCCTCCACTTT.

V and J are TRBV6-1 and TRBJ2-6; no reliable D call. V shed 5 bases and J shed 0 bases, with 11 bases lying between them. The CDR3 loop spans 16 amino acids. Per germline, CDR1 MNHNS and CDR2 SASEGT. The CDR3 loop is CASSPEFFSGANVLTF. As DNA, the CDR3 is TGTGCCAGCAGTCCGGAATTCTTCTCTGGGGCCAACGTCCTGACTTTC.

The genes are TRBV7-3 and TRBJ2-1; D possibly matches TRBD1 or TRBD2 (7 bases each). This CDR3 has 11 amino acids. Deletions cut 5 bases from V and 16 bases from J, with 15 bases between. In germline, CDR1 is SGHTA, CDR2 FQGTGA. For the CDR3, the DNA is TGTGCCAGCAGCGCAGGGGGGGGGCTTTTCTTC. Its translation: CASSAGGGLFF.

This clonotype was seen a handful of times. The chain has TRBV6-2 or TRBV6-3 and TRBJ2-7; D is possibly TRBD1 (5 bases). Germline CDR1 is MNHEY and CDR2 is SVGEGT. This CDR3 is 13 amino acids long. V was trimmed by 4 bases and J by 7 bases, leaving 14 bases between them. CDR3 sequence reads: CASSFLQVGEQYV. The CDR3 DNA follows: TGTGCCAGCAGTTTTCTACAGGTTGGAGAGCAGTACGTC.

This clonotype was counted a few times. The rearrangement uses TRBV7-2 and TRBJ2-7; 7 positions match TRBD1. The CDR3 is 14 residues long. Trimming took 5 bases from V and 1 from J; bases not matched to a gene: 5. The germline CDR1 and CDR2 sequences are SGHTA and FQGNSA. CDR3 sequence (DNA): TGTGCCAGCAGCCCAGGACAGGAATCCTACGAGCAGTACGTC. Translating gives CASSPGQESYEQYV.

V and J are TRBV5-1 and TRBJ2-7; 7 positions match TRBD1. The germline V gene has CDR1 SGHRS and CDR2 YFSETQ. After removal of 5 bases from V and 3 bases from J, the junction contained 5 bases not matched to a gene. The CDR3 consists of 13 residues. In DNA form, the CDR3 reads TGCGCCAGCAGTTCCGGGACAGTCTACGAGCAGTACTTC. It encodes CASSSGTVYEQYF.

Many counts were recorded for this clonotype. V gene TRBV29-1 combines with J gene TRBJ2-3; D may be TRBD2 (6 bases). Germline CDR1 is SQVTM and CDR2 is ANQGSEA. The CDR3 totals 14 residues. V lost 7 bases and J 4 bases, leaving 18 bases between the germline ends. The CDR3 DNA reads as TGCAGCGCCCTGGACCCATCGGGGGCAGATACGCAGTATTTT. Its protein product is CSALDPSGADTQYF.

The V and J genes are TRBV10-3 and TRBJ1-1; TRBD1 matches 8 bases. Germline CDR1 reads ENHRY; CDR2 reads SYGVKD. Germline trimming cut 6 bases from V and 10 bases from J; bases unmatched to any gene: 13. CDR3 length: 14 amino acids. CDR3 region: CAIREGQVDHGAFF. CDR3 coding DNA: TGTGCCATCAGGGAGGGACAGGTGGATCACGGAGCTTTCTTT.

Only a few counts were recorded for this clonotype. The rearrangement links TRBV5-6 to TRBJ1-2, with D perhaps matching TRBD1 (6 bases). The germline V gene encodes CDR1 SGHDT and CDR2 YYEEEE. Trimming took off 0 bases at V and 6 bases at J, with 15 bases between the two ends. This CDR3 has 15 residues. The CDR3 region is CASSLATGHSDGYTF. The CDR3 DNA reads as TGTGCCAGCAGCTTGGCCACGGGACACTCGGATGGCTACACCTTC.

This clonotype was seen a few times. This chain uses TRBV4-3 with TRBJ2-4; possibly TRBD1 for D (6 bases). This CDR3 has 17 residues. Germline V lookup: CDR1 LGHNA, CDR2 YSLEER. V was shortened by 5 bases and J by 0 bases, with 17 bases between the two germline ends. The CDR3 nucleotides read TGCGCCAGCAGCGCGGACAGCTGGGGTATAGCCAAAAACATTCAGTACTTC. Amino acids: CASSADSWGIAKNIQYF.

This clonotype has a handful of counts. The chain combines TRBV6-2 or TRBV6-3 with TRBJ2-7; D uncertain. The V gene's germline CDR1 is MNHEY and CDR2 SVGEGT. V was pared by 4 bases and J by 2 bases, with 9 bases between. The CDR3 length is 13 residues. Here the CDR3 DNA reads TGTGCCAGCAGTTTACCGCTAGCCTACGAGCAGTACGTC. This encodes CASSLPLAYEQYV.

This clonotype showed up just a few times. This chain links TRBV5-1 with TRBJ1-1, with D hard to call. V was clipped by 1 base and J by 0 bases, with 16 bases between them. Per germline, CDR1 SGHRS and CDR2 YFSETQ. This CDR3 comprises 17 residues. CDR3: CASSLYGPAGMNTEAFF. The CDR3 nucleotides are TGCGCCAGCAGCTTGTATGGGCCTGCGGGCATGAACACTGAAGCTTTCTTT.

The rearrangement links TRBV7-2 to TRBJ1-1; D not certain. V shed 5 bases and J shed 8 bases, with 9 bases lying between them. The germline gives CDR1 SGHTA, CDR2 FQGNSA. The CDR3 runs 11 residues. In nucleotides, the CDR3 is TGTGCCAGCAGCCTCTTGAGGGAAGCTTTCTTT. It encodes CASSLLREAFF.

This clonotype was seen only a few times. One junction end does not reproduce the germline sequence, and a read error may be involved. The chain carries TRBV13 and TRBJ1-1; 8 bases align to TRBD1. The CDR3 covers 18 residues. In germline, CDR1 is PRHDT, CDR2 FYEKMQ (reference sequence). The CDR3 DNA follows: TGTACCAGCAGTCTGATATTTTCAGGGGGCAGCGAGGACACTGAAGCTTTCTTT. This encodes CTSSLIFSGGSEDTEAFF.

This clonotype was detected ten times or more. The genes are TRBV12-3 or TRBV12-4 and TRBJ2-2, with unresolved D. The CDR3 is 11 residues long. Trimming took 6 bases from V and 8 from J, leaving 7 bases between them. The CDR3 region is CASSLSGELFF. The CDR3 DNA is TGTGCCAGCAGCTTAAGTGGGGAGCTGTTTTTT.

The V and J genes are TRBV4-3 and TRBJ1-6; 10 bases agree with TRBD1. Germline CDR1 LGHNA, CDR2 YSLEER. This CDR3 region has 14 residues. V trimming: 4 bases; J trimming: 9 bases; junction bases outside the gene matches: 3. CDR3 in DNA: TGCGCCAGCAGCCCGACAGGGGGCGGTTCACCCCTCCACTTT. This translates into CASSPTGGGSPLHF.

V gene TRBV20-1 combines with J gene TRBJ1-2; TRBD1 is a possible D gene (6 bases). V shed 6 bases and J shed 2 bases, with 19 bases lying between them. The CDR3 length is 15 residues. Germline V gene data show CDR1 as DFQATT and CDR2 as SNEGSKA (reference sequence). This CDR3 reads CSAMGLDSPNYGYTF. In nucleotides, the CDR3 is TGCAGTGCGATGGGTTTGGACAGCCCGAACTATGGCTACACCTTC.

The V call is TRBV4-2, the J call TRBJ1-5, with D possibly being TRBD1 (5 bases). The germline gives CDR1 LGHNA, CDR2 YNFKEQ. With 4 bases removed from V and 3 bases from J, the gap between germline ends came to 16 bases. The CDR3 extends over 16 amino acids. The CDR3 reads CASSLSRQGINQPQHF. CDR3 nucleotides: TGTGCCAGCAGCCTTAGCCGTCAGGGTATCAATCAGCCCCAGCATTTT.

This clonotype occurred a few times. This chain links TRBV29-1 with TRBJ1-2, with D hard to call. The ends were cut back, 4 bases at V and 5 bases at J, with 11 bases in the middle. Germline CDR1 and CDR2: SQVTM and ANQGSEA. The CDR3 consists of 12 residues. CDR3 sequence: CSVGSGGYGYTF. The CDR3 DNA reads as TGCAGCGTTGGTTCCGGCGGGTATGGCTACACCTTC.